This passage covers 11 T cell receptor beta chains from one sample sequenced in a study of patients and donors after allogeneic stem cell transplantation. In TCRdb, the RT-PCR reads were re-called with MiXCR into one record per CDR3 protein. This sample has about 960,000 distinct CDR3 sequences, with around 17% found just once. Source material: blood, either unsorted or a sorted T cell fraction (not recorded which). The receptors derive from a human donor who was either an allogeneic HSCT recipient or a stem cell or donor lymphocyte infusion donor (not recorded which). It is not recorded whose cells these are; they may come from a transplant donor.

This chain links TRBV24-1 with TRBJ1-2; D is undetermined. CDR3 length equals 11 residues. V was cut by 7 bases and J by 7 bases, with 9 bases left in between. The germline gives CDR1 KGHDR, CDR2 SFDVKD. The CDR3 region has the DNA TGTGCCACCAGGGACCCCACTGGCTACACCTTC. The encoded protein is CATRDPTGYTF.

The chain links TRBV7-9 to TRBJ1-1; TRBD1 aligns across 8 bases. CDR1 is SEHNR, CDR2 FQNEAQ, per germline (reference sequence). The CDR3 extends over 16 amino acids. The trim removed 5 bases at V and 1 base at J, leaving 9 bases unmatched. DNA of the CDR3: TGTGCCAGCAGCACCGGACAGGGTCTAGGGAACACTGAAGCTTTCTTT. Translated: CASSTGQGLGNTEAFF.

The chain carries TRBV5-1 and TRBJ2-3; no definite D call. Trimming took off 1 base at V and 0 bases at J, with 12 bases between the two ends. Germline V gives CDR1 SGHRS, CDR2 YFSETQ. The CDR3 length is 16 residues. CDR3: CASSLSSLGSTDTQYF. The CDR3 nucleotides are TGCGCCAGCAGCTTGTCCTCCCTAGGGAGCACAGATACGCAGTATTTT.

The gene calls are TRBV6-1 and TRBJ1-1, with D uncertain. The CDR3 consists of 15 residues. Per germline, CDR1 MNHNS and CDR2 SASEGT. The ends were cut back, 6 bases at V and 1 base at J, with 15 bases in the middle. CDR3 sequence: CASRRDPLRNTEAFF. CDR3 bases: TGTGCCAGCAGGAGAGACCCCCTGAGGAACACTGAAGCTTTCTTT.

This clonotype was seen ten or more times. J is TRBJ2-3 and V is TRBV6-2 or TRBV6-3; D perhaps matches TRBD2 (6 bases). Germline V gives CDR1 MNHEY, CDR2 SVGEGT. The CDR3 sequence is 15 residues long. V was pared by 5 bases and J by 3 bases, with 15 bases between. This chain's CDR3 is CASSIGRRWTDTQYF. The CDR3 region has the DNA TGTGCCAGCAGTATTGGGAGGCGTTGGACAGATACGCAGTATTTT.

The J gene is TRBJ1-1, the V gene TRBV5-1; no clear D gene. V was pared by 0 bases and J by 7 bases, with 19 bases between. Per germline, CDR1 SGHRS and CDR2 YFSETQ. This CDR3 has 16 amino acids. The CDR3 coding sequence is TGCGCCAGCAGCTTGGTAAAGGTCGGCCGCCCTCTTGAAGCTTTCTTT. As protein: CASSLVKVGRPLEAFF.

Notes on this clonotype: This CDR3 is missing its conserved last phenylalanine or tryptophan, likely due to a read error. The CDR3 DNA reads TGCGCCAGCAAGGGGACCGGGACTTTAACCTACAATGAGCAGTTCTAC. Its translation: CASKGTGTLTYNEQFY. The chain uses TRBV5-1 and TRBJ2-1, with a weak D call TRBD2 (6 bases). Trimming removed 6 bases at V and 2 bases at J, with 18 bases between. The CDR3 spans 16 residues. Germline V gene data show CDR1 as SGHRS and CDR2 as YFSETQ.

In this sample, this clonotype turned up a few times. V gene TRBV28 combines with J gene TRBJ2-2; D not resolved. The CDR3 has 13 amino acids. Germline V CDR1 and CDR2: MDHEN, SYDVKM. Trimming took off 3 bases at V and 0 bases at J, with 2 bases between the two ends. For the CDR3, the DNA is TGTGCCAGCAGTTTCGCGAACACCGGGGAGCTGTTTTTT. Translating it yields CASSFANTGELFF.

The chain has TRBV20-1 and TRBJ1-2; D is unclear. Germline CDR1 DFQATT, CDR2 SNEGSKA (reference sequence). V was shortened by 0 bases and J by 2 bases, with 13 bases between the two germline ends. This CDR3 has 15 residues. CDR3 in amino acids: CSAREGRGTNYGYTF. The CDR3 nucleotides read TGCAGTGCTAGAGAAGGGCGAGGAACCAACTATGGCTACACCTTC.

The genes are TRBV25-1 and TRBJ2-7; no reliable D call. CDR1 MGHDK and CDR2 SYGVNS come from the germline V gene. V gave up 3 bases and J gave up 3 bases, with 3 bases separating them. The CDR3 sequence is 11 residues long. The CDR3 bases are TGTGCCAGCAGTGACAACTACGAGCAGTACTTC. Translating gives CASSDNYEQYF.

The chain links TRBV9 to TRBJ1-6, with 7 bases that match TRBD1. Germline-derived CDR1 and CDR2 are SGDLS and YYNGEE. J gave up 8 bases and V 0 bases, and 11 bases lay outside the gene matches. This CDR3 comprises 17 residues. Here the CDR3 reads CASSVGGAGGSYSPLHF. DNA for the CDR3: TGTGCCAGCAGCGTAGGGGGGGCAGGGGGATCCTATTCACCCCTCCACTTT. Drawing the rest from reference TRBV9 and TRBJ1-6, the complete variable domain is DSGVTQTPKHLITATGQRVTLRCSPRSGDLSVYWYQQSLDQGLQFLIQYYNGEERAKGNILERFSAQQFPDLHSELNLSSLELGDSALYFCASSVGGAGGSYSPLHFGNGTRLTVT.